This TCR beta chain emerged from a study of neurological immune-mediated disorders. General study results and limits: HTLV-1-associated myelopathy led in TCR clonal expansion, while multiple sclerosis ranked lowest, below healthy controls.

Germline values: CDR1 SGHTA, CDR2 FQGTGA. Trimming took 1 base from V and 11 from J; bases not matched to a gene: 11. The CDR3 runs 15 residues. TCRdb re-derived calls from the 5' RACE reads in MiXCR, one entry per CDR3 protein. Here the sample spans under 30,000 distinct CDR3 sequences, roughly 7% being singletons. The starting material, 2 million PBMCs stored at -80 C, gave rise to the unsorted libraries. This clonotype was counted ten times or more. The target antigen is unknown. V is TRBV7-3 and J is TRBJ2-7, with 10 bases fitting TRBD2. The sequenced material came from PBMCs. This receptor was identified in a woman aged 40 to 49 in good health. The CDR3 DNA is TGTGCCAGCAGCTTAAAAGGGCCTAGCGGGAGTCAGAAGTACTTC. It codes for CASSLKGPSGSQKYF.